The source of this T cell receptor (beta chain) is a study of T-cell memory formation after mild COVID-19. TCRdb recomputed calls from the 5' RACE reads with MiXCR, one row per CDR3 protein. The sample has some 450,000 distinct CDR3 sequences, 18% seen once. The TCR sequence derives from a man between 18 and 35 years old who had mild COVID-19 (a few samples of this study predate the infection). Cell type and time point are not known. Sequenced: PBMCs or a T cell subset sorted from them (not recorded which).

CDR3 sequence (DNA): TGCGCCAGCACCCGGATTCTTACGGATGAGCAGTTCTTC. Its translation: CASTRILTDEQFF. This chain uses TRBV5-1 with TRBJ2-1, with D uncertain. Germline assignment: CDR1 SGHRS and CDR2 YFSETQ. The CDR3 is 13 amino acids. V was cut by 6 bases and J by 8 bases, with 15 bases left in between. The whole variable domain, filled in from reference TRBV5-1 and TRBJ2-1, reads KAGVTQTPRYLIKTRGQQVTLSCSPISGHRSVSWYQQTPGQGLQFLFEYFSETQRNKGNFPGRFSGRQFSNSRSEMNVSTLELGDSALYLCASTRILTDEQFFGPGTRLTVL.